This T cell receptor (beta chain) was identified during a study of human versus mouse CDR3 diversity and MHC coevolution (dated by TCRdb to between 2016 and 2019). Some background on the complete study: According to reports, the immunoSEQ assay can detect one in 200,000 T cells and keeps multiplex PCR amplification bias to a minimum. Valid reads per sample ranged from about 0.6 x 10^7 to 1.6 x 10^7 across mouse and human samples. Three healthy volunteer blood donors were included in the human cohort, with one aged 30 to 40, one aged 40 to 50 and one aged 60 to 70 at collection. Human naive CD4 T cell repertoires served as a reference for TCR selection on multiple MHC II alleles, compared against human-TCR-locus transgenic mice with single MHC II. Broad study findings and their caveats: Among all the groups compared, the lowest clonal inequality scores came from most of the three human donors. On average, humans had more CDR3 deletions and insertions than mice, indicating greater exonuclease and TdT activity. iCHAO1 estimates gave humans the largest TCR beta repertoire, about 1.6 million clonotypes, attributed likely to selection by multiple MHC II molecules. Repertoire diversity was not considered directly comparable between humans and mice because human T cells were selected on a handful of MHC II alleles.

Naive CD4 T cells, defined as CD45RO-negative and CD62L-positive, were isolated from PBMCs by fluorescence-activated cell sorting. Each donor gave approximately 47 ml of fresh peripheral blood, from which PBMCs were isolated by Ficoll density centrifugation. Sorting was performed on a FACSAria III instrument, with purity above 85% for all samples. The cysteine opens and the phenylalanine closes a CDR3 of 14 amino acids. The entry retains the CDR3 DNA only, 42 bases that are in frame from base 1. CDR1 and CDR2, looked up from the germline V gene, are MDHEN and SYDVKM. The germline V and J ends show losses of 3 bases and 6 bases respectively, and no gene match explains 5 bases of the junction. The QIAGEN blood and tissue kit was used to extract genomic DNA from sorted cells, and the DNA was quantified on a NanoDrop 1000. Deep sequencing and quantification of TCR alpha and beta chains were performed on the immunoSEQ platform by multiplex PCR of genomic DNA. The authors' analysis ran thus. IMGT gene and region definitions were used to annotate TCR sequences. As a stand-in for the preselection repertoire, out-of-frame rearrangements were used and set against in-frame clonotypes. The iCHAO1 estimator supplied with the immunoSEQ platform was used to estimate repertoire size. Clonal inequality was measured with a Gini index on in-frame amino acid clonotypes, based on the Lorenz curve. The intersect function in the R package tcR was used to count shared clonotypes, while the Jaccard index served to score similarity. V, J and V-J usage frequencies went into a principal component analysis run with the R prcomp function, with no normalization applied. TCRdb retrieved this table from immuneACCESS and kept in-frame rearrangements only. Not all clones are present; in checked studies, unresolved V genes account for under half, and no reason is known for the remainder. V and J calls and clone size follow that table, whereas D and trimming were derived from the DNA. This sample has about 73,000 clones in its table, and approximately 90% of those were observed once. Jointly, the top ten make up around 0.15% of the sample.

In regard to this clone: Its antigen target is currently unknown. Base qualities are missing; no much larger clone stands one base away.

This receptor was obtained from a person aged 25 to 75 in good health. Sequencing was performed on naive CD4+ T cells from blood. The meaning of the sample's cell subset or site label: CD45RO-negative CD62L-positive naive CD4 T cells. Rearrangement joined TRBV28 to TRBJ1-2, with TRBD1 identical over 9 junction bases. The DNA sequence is TGTGCCAGCAGTTTTCAAGACAGGGGGGATGGCTACACCTTC. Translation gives CASSFQDRGDGYTF.